This T cell receptor beta chain comes out of a study of blood T cell repertoires in COVID-19. Background on the study: COVID-19 samples from acute and convalescent phases originated in the United States, Italy and Spain. Sources were T cells, B-cell-depleted T cells, or PBMCs; the material itself was cDNA or gDNA.

Per the study methods: Amplification of reference gene primers was used by the study to estimate nucleated cell counts. Clones were read by immunoSEQ multiplex PCR, and TCRdb kept only the in-frame ones, dropping some. The V and J calls and clone size come from that table; D and trimming were worked out from the DNA. The data hold approximately 190,000 clones, with nearly 90% observed a single time. V was trimmed by 3 bases and J by 2 bases, leaving 10 bases between them. CDR1 and CDR2 (germline): MNHNS, SASEGT. The CDR3 sequence is 14 residues long. The sequencing sample was made of peripheral blood. The sequence derives from a man aged 55 to 70 with active or convalescent COVID-19. The rearrangement links TRBV6-1 to TRBJ1-2, with unresolved D. CDR3 nucleotide sequence: TGTGCCAGCAGTGAGTGGGGAGCGAACTATGGCTACACCTTC. Translating it yields CASSEWGANYGYTF.